This section outlines one T cell receptor beta chain sequence together with its context. The clone's antigen remains unknown. Base qualities are missing; no much larger clone stands one base away. From the cysteine up to the phenylalanine, the CDR3 has a length of 14 residues. Only the CDR3 portion is preserved as DNA: 42 bases, with reading frame beginning at the first base. From the germline V gene (reference sequence), CDR1 is GTSNPN and CDR2 is SVGIG. This entry is derived from a study of siplizumab effects on memory and regulatory T cells (dated by TCRdb to the late 2010s). As for the study more broadly: The study examined how the anti-CD2 antibody siplizumab affects alloreactive T-cell subsets in allogeneic mixed lymphocyte reactions built from human PBMCs.

TCRbeta CDR3 sequencing was performed on sorted unstimulated T cells and on proliferating T cells recovered from mixed lymphocyte reactions. Fresh whole blood from around 10 HLA-typed healthy donors was used as the source from which PBMCs were isolated. Unstimulated CD4+ non-regulatory T cells were FACS-sorted to map the origin of alloreactive clones. Findings and caveats that apply to the study as a whole: Unstimulated naive T cells appeared more diverse than memory T cells, and naive cells seemed to contribute substantially to the alloresponse. Sequences below about 10^-5 frequency were poorly captured, so only a minor fraction of alloreactive clones could be mapped to unstimulated subsets. No functional confirmation was obtained for the suppressive function of proliferating Tregs from siplizumab cultures. Among mappable alloreactive CD4+ clones, an average Treg-derived fraction of roughly 69% was observed with siplizumab, compared with roughly 27% in control reactions. The cumulative frequency of alloreactive sequences traceable to unstimulated CD4+ memory T cells was significantly reduced by siplizumab. A naive or memory phenotype could not be assigned to roughly 75-95% of proliferating CD4+ or CD8+ clones.

The library was prepared using the immunoSEQ multiplex PCR assay. Roughly 100,000 TCR templates per sample were assayed on the deep sequencing platform. Genomic DNA extracted from sorted T cells was used for TCRbeta CDR3 sequencing. The paper's data handling went like this. The R programming language was used for clonal analysis of the TCRbeta CDR3 data. Alloreactive CD4+ and CD8+ clones were defined by comparing unstimulated samples with post-reaction CFSE-low samples. By matching sequences to the repertoires of sorted unstimulated Treg and non-Treg cells, each alloreactive CD4+ clone was assigned a regulatory or non-regulatory origin. TCRdb obtained this table from immuneACCESS and retained in-frame rearrangements with V and J assigned. These tables miss some clones; where compared with another copy, unresolved V genes account for less than half of the shortfall, and the remainder is unexplained. V, J and clone size derive from that table, while D and trimming were established from the DNA sequence. The sample table contains over 80,000 clones; only one count was recorded for roughly 94% of them. The ten largest account for roughly 1.3% of the sample.

The source material was non-Treg CD4+ T cells sorted from blood. The cell subset or site label corresponds to: FACS-sorted unstimulated CD4+ non-regulatory T cells. This receptor was identified in a human donor in good health. The chain joins TRBV30 to TRBJ2-3; 8 middle bases align to TRBD2. The bases are TGTGCAGAACAGGAGACTAGCGGCACAGATACGCAGTATTTT. The translation is CAEQETSGTDTQYF.